Sequencing of this TCR beta chain was carried out in a study of CD4+ T cells in melanoma (dated by TCRdb to the early 2020s). Regarding the study in general: The study investigated neoantigen-specific CD4+ T cells in human melanoma.

Results the study describes overall, beyond this receptor: According to the report, neoantigen-specific CD4+ T cells in melanoma displayed diverse differentiation states. Neoantigen-specific CD4+ T cells were reported to be correlated with the function of CD8+ T cells, macrophages and B cells.

The library was prepared using the immunoSEQ multiplex PCR assay. As stored in TCRdb, this immuneACCESS dataset retains in-frame rearrangements with V and J assigned. A fraction of the clones does not appear; measured against another copy, unresolved V genes explain less than half of the discrepancy, and the remainder lacks a known reason. This sample lists a few thousand clones; about 70% were detected once. Of the sample, around 24% falls within the top ten clones. The donors were people with melanoma. This clone was observed a few times. What antigen it recognizes has not been identified. Within one base of it there is no much larger clone, and no base qualities were kept. From cysteine to phenylalanine, the CDR3 is 14 amino acids long. Here the CDR3 DNA is all that survives: 42 bases in frame from base 1. CDR1 and CDR2 (MNHEY, SMNVEV) derive from the germline V gene (reference sequence). Trimming at the junction amounts to 4 bases on V and 0 bases on J, and the germline ends lie 9 bases apart.

The V and J segments used are TRBV27 and TRBJ1-2; TRBD1 could be the D gene, as 5 bases match. Specimen: cells from a culture (not recorded whether cultured in vitro). This receptor was identified in a human donor with melanoma. The CDR3 amino acid sequence is: CASSSGRTNYGYTF. The DNA sequence is given as TGTGCCAGCAGTTCGGGACGGACTAACTATGGCTACACCTTC.